The 10 T cell receptor beta chains in this list originate from one sample, sequenced in a study of metastatic and nonmetastatic thyroid tumors. TCRdb re-called the PCR reads with MiXCR. The table includes tens of thousands of clones, approximately 17% detected once. There were no patients who had received any treatment before thyroid surgery. The material sequenced was blood. The source is a female donor with papillary thyroid cancer or a benign thyroid nodule (not recorded which). Some clones in this sample may be carry-over from other donors' samples.

This clone was counted at least ten times. V gene TRBV20-1 combines with J gene TRBJ2-1; no firm D call. Trimming stripped 7 bases from V and 10 bases from J, with 14 bases between. Germline-derived CDR1 and CDR2 are DFQATT and SNEGSKA (reference sequence). The CDR3 has 11 amino acids. The CDR3 region has the DNA TGCAGTGTCCCCGGACGTATAGAGCAGTTCTTC. It translates to CSVPGRIEQFF.

In this sample, this clone turned up many times. V and J are TRBV5-4 and TRBJ2-7; the match to TRBD2 covers 9 bases. Trimming cost V 4 bases and J 5 bases; bases outside gene matches: 10. Germline-derived CDR1 and CDR2 are SGHNT and YYREEE (reference sequence). There are 15 residues in the CDR3. The CDR3 spells CASSLGGSGSNEQYF. CDR3 bases: TGTGCCAGCAGCCTCGGGGGTAGCGGGAGCAACGAGCAGTACTTC. The variable domain in full, with the rest retrieved from reference TRBV5-4 and TRBJ2-7, is ETGVTQSPTHLIKTRGQQVTLRCSSQSGHNTVSWYQQALGQGPQFIFQYYREEENGRGNFPPRFSGLQFPNYSSELNVNALELDDSALYLCASSLGGSGSNEQYFGPGTRLTVT.

There are many counts of this clone. The rearrangement joins TRBV2 to TRBJ1-1; D not certain. The CDR3 covers 14 residues. V was cut by 3 bases and J by 10 bases, with 18 bases left in between. From germline, CDR1 is SNHLY and CDR2 FYNNEI. The CDR3 coding sequence is TGTGCCAGCAGTGAGTCGTGGGAGATCGGAGGAGCTTTCTTT. Translation gives CASSESWEIGGAFF.

This clone was found many times. The chain couples TRBV5-1 to TRBJ2-1; unclear D gene. Trimming left V 0 bases short and J 0 bases short, with 7 bases between. Germline V gene sequence: CDR1 SGHRS, CDR2 YFSETQ. This CDR3 contains 15 residues. CDR3 bases: TGCGCCAGCAGCTTGGTTTGGAGCTCCTACAATGAGCAGTTCTTC. Its protein is CASSLVWSSYNEQFF. Based on the CDR3 plus reference TRBV5-1 and TRBJ2-1, the full variable domain is KAGVTQTPRYLIKTRGQQVTLSCSPISGHRSVSWYQQTPGQGLQFLFEYFSETQRNKGNFPGRFSGRQFSNSRSEMNVSTLELGDSALYLCASSLVWSSYNEQFFGPGTRLTVL.

This sequence joins TRBV7-2 and TRBJ2-7; TRBD2 matches 12 bases. The CDR3 covers 15 residues. The germline V gene has CDR1 SGHTA and CDR2 FQGNSA. Trimming removed 2 bases from V and 4 bases from J; junction bases left unmatched: 3. The CDR3 coding sequence is TGTGCCAGCAGCTTATCACTAGCGGGAGGATACGAGCAGTACTTC. It codes for CASSLSLAGGYEQYF.

This clone was recorded at least ten times. The rearrangement links TRBV20-1 to TRBJ1-1, with TRBD1 identical over 7 bases. The length of the CDR3 is 16 residues. Trimming removed 0 bases from V and 0 bases from J; junction bases left unmatched: 7. Germline-derived CDR1 and CDR2 are DFQATT and SNEGSKA (reference sequence). This CDR3 is CSARDRGQAMNTEAFF. In DNA form, the CDR3 reads TGCAGTGCTAGAGACCGAGGACAGGCCATGAACACTGAAGCTTTCTTT.

V is TRBV12-3 or TRBV12-4 and J is TRBJ2-3, with 11 nucleotides matching TRBD2. V shed 4 bases, J shed 0 bases, and the junction held 9 bases outside the gene matches. The CDR3 contains 18 residues. In DNA form, the CDR3 reads TGTGCCAGCAGTTACCTTAGCGGGGGGGCACCTAGCACAGATACGCAGTATTTT. Translating gives CASSYLSGGAPSTDTQYF.

This clone was observed at least ten times. CDR3: CASSPTTGSNQPQHF. CDR3 bases: TGTGCCAGCAGCCCTACGACAGGTAGCAATCAGCCCCAGCATTTT. The V gene is TRBV3-1, the J gene TRBJ1-5, with TRBD1 as a possible D gene (6 bases). Trimming removed 4 bases from V and 0 bases from J, with 10 bases in between. CDR1 LGHDT and CDR2 YNNKEL come from the germline V gene (reference sequence). The length of the CDR3 is 15 residues.

With regard to this clone: Distinct nucleotide sequences in the sample also encode this CDR3. V usage is TRBV29-1 and J usage is TRBJ2-7, with D possibly being TRBD2 (6 bases). The V gene's germline CDR1 is SQVTM and CDR2 ANQGSEA. This CDR3 has 16 residues. V was clipped by 6 bases and J by 1 base, with 22 bases between them. The CDR3 DNA sequence: TGCAGCGTAGCGTCCCTTGTGGGACTCAGGTCCTACGAGCAGTACTTC. As protein: CSVASLVGLRSYEQYF.

This clone has at least ten counts. V gene TRBV5-4 combines with J gene TRBJ2-5; the D call may be TRBD1 or TRBD2 (5 bases each). Between the trimmed V and J ends, which lost 5 bases and 4 bases, there was a span of 15 bases. The germline CDR1 and CDR2 sequences are SGHNT and YYREEE (reference sequence). The CDR3 extends over 14 amino acids. CDR3 nucleotides: TGTGCCAGCAGATCCCAGGGAGAGTCAGAGACCCAGTACTTC. The encoded protein is CASRSQGESETQYF.